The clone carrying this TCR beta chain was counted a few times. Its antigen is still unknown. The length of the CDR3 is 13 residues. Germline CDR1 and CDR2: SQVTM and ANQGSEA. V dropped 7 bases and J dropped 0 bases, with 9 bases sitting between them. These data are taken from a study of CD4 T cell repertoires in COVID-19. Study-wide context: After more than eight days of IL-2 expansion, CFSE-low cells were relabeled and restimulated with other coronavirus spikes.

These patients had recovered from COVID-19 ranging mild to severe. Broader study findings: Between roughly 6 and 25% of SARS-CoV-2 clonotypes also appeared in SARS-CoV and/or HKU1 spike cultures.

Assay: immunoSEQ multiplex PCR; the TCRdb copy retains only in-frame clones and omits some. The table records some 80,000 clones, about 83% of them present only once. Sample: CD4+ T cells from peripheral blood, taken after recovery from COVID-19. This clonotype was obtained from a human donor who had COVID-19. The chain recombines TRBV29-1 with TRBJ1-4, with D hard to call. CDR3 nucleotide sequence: TGCAGCGGTAAGGGAGCAACTAATGAAAAACTGTTTTTT. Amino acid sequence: CSGKGATNEKLFF.